Below are 17 T cell receptor beta chains sequenced from a single sample in a study of T cells in localized non-small cell lung cancer. Sequenced by immunoSEQ multiplex PCR; TCRdb stores in-frame clones only, minus some. The sample holds 130,000 or so clones; roughly 90% are singletons and the top ten take 1.5% to 2%. The sequences come from peripheral blood, collected before any cancer treatment. These receptor sequences come from a female donor aged 60 or older with stage I lung adenocarcinoma.

The V and J genes are TRBV5-4 and TRBJ2-7; D unresolved. The CDR3 sequence is 15 residues long. V dropped 5 bases and J dropped 7 bases, with 22 bases sitting between them. Germline loops: CDR1 SGHNT, CDR2 YYREEE (reference sequence). The CDR3 region has the DNA TGTGCCAGCAGTGCCCCTGGCGGCGTAGAGTTGGAGCAGTACTTC. Its protein is CASSAPGGVELEQYF.

The rearrangement uses TRBV2 and TRBJ2-7, with 8 bases aligning to TRBD2. The CDR3 loop spans 16 amino acids. Germline V gene lookup returns CDR1 SNHLY and CDR2 FYNNEI. V gave up 7 bases and J gave up 4 bases; unmatched junction bases: 15. CDR3 sequence (DNA): TGTGCCAGCACCCCGCCCGGAGCGGGAGAAATATACGAGCAGTACTTC. Its protein product is CASTPPGAGEIYEQYF. The full variable domain, with the rest looked up from reference TRBV2 and TRBJ2-7, is EPEVTQTPSHQVTQMGQEVILRCVPISNHLYFYWYRQILGQKVEFLVSFYNNEISEKSEIFDDQFSVERPDGSNFTLKIRSTKLEDSAMYFCASTPPGAGEIYEQYFGPGTRLTVT.

This chain links TRBV4-2 with TRBJ2-7; 12 bases align to TRBD1. Germline V gene lookup returns CDR1 LGHNA and CDR2 YNFKEQ. This CDR3 is 15 amino acids long. V lost 4 bases and J lost 3; bases outside the gene matches: 4. The CDR3 sequence is CASSLGTGGNYEQYF. Here the CDR3 DNA reads TGTGCCAGCAGCCTAGGGACAGGGGGCAACTACGAGCAGTACTTC.

This clone was picked up one time. The rearrangement joins TRBV15 to TRBJ1-1, with a weak D call TRBD1 (6 bases). Germline V lookup: CDR1 LNHNV, CDR2 YYDKDF (reference sequence). CDR3 length: 16 amino acids. V was shortened by 0 bases and J by 3 bases, with 14 bases between the two germline ends. The CDR3 DNA reads as TGTGCCACCAGCAGAGATCCCGGGGGCTTTGACACTGAAGCTTTCTTT. It codes for CATSRDPGGFDTEAFF. Complete variable domain (other parts from reference TRBV15 and TRBJ1-1): DAMVIQNPRYQVTQFGKPVTLSCSQTLNHNVMYWYQQKSSQAPKLLFHYYDKDFNNEADTPDNFQSRRPNTSFCFLDIRSPGLGDTAMYLCATSRDPGGFDTEAFFGQGTRLTVV.

The V call is TRBV7-2, the J call TRBJ1-2, with D possibly matching TRBD1 (5 bases). V was trimmed by 3 bases and J by 5 bases, leaving 16 bases between them. This CDR3 is 15 amino acids long. Per germline, CDR1 SGHTA and CDR2 FQGNSA. CDR3: CASSFAGRAPYGYTF. In nucleotides, the CDR3 is TGTGCCAGCAGCTTTGCCGGCAGGGCCCCATATGGCTACACCTTC.

The chain carries TRBV21-1 and TRBJ2-5. TRBV21-1 is a known pseudogene. The CDR3 contains 9 residues. The CDR3 sequence: CGKWETQYF. In DNA form, the CDR3 reads TGTGGAAAGTGGGAGACCCAGTACTTC.

V gene TRBV6-5 combines with J gene TRBJ2-7; D not resolved. Trimming cost V 5 bases and J 6 bases, with 11 bases left between them. In germline, CDR1 is MNHEY, CDR2 SVGAGI. This CDR3 is 12 amino acids long. CDR3 in DNA: TGTGCCAGCAGTAACCTAGTTGGCGAGCAGTACTTC. Protein: CASSNLVGEQYF.

This chain links TRBV19 with TRBJ2-6; a possible D gene is TRBD1 (6 bases). In germline, CDR1 is LNHDA, CDR2 SQIVND (reference sequence). The CDR3 extends over 15 amino acids. V was trimmed by 6 bases and J by 2 bases, leaving 11 bases between them. Here the CDR3 DNA reads TGTGCCAGTAGCTTCACAGGGACTGGGGCCAACGTCCTGACTTTC. Translating gives CASSFTGTGANVLTF. The full variable domain, its missing parts supplied by reference TRBV19 and TRBJ2-6, is DGGITQSPKYLFRKEGQNVTLSCEQNLNHDAMYWYRQDPGQGLRLIYYSQIVNDFQKGDIAEGYSVSREKKESFPLTVTSAQKNPTAFYLCASSFTGTGANVLTFGAGSRLTVL.

The CDR3 spells CASSFAPQFF. The CDR3 DNA is TGTGCCAGCAGTTTTGCACCGCAATTCTTC. V and J are TRBV28 and TRBJ2-1; D is uncertain. Trimming shortened V by 3 bases and J by 16 bases, and 10 bases separated the two germline ends. The germline V gene encodes CDR1 MDHEN and CDR2 SYDVKM. This CDR3 is 10 amino acids long.

A single count supports this clone. This rearrangement joins TRBV4-2 to TRBJ1-2, with D possibly being TRBD1 (5 bases). This CDR3 is 14 amino acids long. Trimming took 3 bases from V and 5 from J, leaving 13 bases between them. Germline lookup yields CDR1 LGHNA and CDR2 YNFKEQ. CDR3 protein: CASSHTGLGYGYTF. The CDR3 nucleotides are TGTGCCAGCAGCCATACGGGACTCGGGTATGGCTACACCTTC.

V usage is TRBV10-3 and J usage is TRBJ2-7, with D uncertain. V was shortened by 4 bases and J by 0 bases, with 7 bases between the two germline ends. Per germline, CDR1 ENHRY and CDR2 SYGVKD. The CDR3 spans 13 residues. CDR3 DNA: TGTGCCATCAGTGTGGCCAGCTCCTACGAGCAGTACTTC. It encodes CAISVASSYEQYF.

J is TRBJ2-7 and V is TRBV28, with unresolved D. The CDR3 is 12 amino acids. Trimming cost V 3 bases and J 7 bases, with 10 bases left between them. Germline-derived CDR1 and CDR2 are MDHEN and SYDVKM. The CDR3 sequence is CASSLRSREQYF. The CDR3 DNA is TGTGCCAGCAGTTTGCGTTCTCGGGAGCAGTACTTC.

The chain links TRBV19 to TRBJ2-7; TRBD1 matches at 11 bases. CDR1 is LNHDA, CDR2 SQIVND, per germline (reference sequence). Trimming took 3 bases from V and 4 from J; bases not matched to a gene: 5. The CDR3 is 15 residues long. Written as DNA, the CDR3 is TGTGCCAGTAGTATTGCGGACAGGGGGCTGTACGAGCAGTACTTC. Residues: CASSIADRGLYEQYF.

The genes are TRBV6-1 and TRBJ1-2; 7 bases align to TRBD1. The CDR3 spans 14 residues. Germline values: CDR1 MNHNS, CDR2 SASEGT. Losses at the gene ends were 4 bases for V and 5 bases for J; bases not matched to a gene: 7. CDR3 coding DNA: TGTGCCAGCAGTGGGGCAGGGGGTATGTATGGCTACACCTTC. This codes for CASSGAGGMYGYTF.

The chain employs TRBV7-2 and TRBJ2-5; D ambiguous. Trimming removed 5 bases from V and 1 base from J, with 11 bases in between. Germline V gene lookup returns CDR1 SGHTA and CDR2 FQGNSA. CDR3 size: 14 residues. The CDR3 sequence: CASSRPRGQETQYF. The DNA for the CDR3 is TGTGCCAGCAGCCGACCGCGTGGCCAAGAGACCCAGTACTTC.

V gene TRBV2 combines with J gene TRBJ2-2; D is ambiguous. In germline, CDR1 is SNHLY, CDR2 FYNNEI. V gave up 0 bases and J gave up 7 bases, with 6 bases separating them. The CDR3 loop spans 13 amino acids. CDR3 sequence (DNA): TGTGCCAGCAGTGAAGCGTTCGTCGGGGAGCTGTTTTTT. This gives the protein CASSEAFVGELFF.

In this sample, this clone turned up once. The chain couples TRBV5-6 to TRBJ1-1; TRBD1 agrees at 9 bases. The CDR3 is 13 residues long. CDR1 is SGHDT and CDR2 is YYEEEE in the germline V gene. The trim removed 3 bases at V and 4 bases at J, leaving 1 base unmatched. The CDR3 here is CASSSTGGTEAFF. The CDR3 region has the DNA TGTGCCAGCAGCTCGACAGGGGGCACTGAAGCTTTCTTT.